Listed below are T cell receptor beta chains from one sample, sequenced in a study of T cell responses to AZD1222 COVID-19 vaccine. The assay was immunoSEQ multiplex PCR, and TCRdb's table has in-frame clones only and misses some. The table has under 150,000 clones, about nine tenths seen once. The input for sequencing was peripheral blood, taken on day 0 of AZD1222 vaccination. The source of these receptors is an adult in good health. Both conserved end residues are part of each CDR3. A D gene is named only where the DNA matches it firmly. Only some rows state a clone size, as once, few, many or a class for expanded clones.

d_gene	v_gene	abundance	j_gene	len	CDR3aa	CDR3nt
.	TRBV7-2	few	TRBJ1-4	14	CASAMGVSNEKLFF	TGTGCCAGCGCAATGGGGGTCTCTAATGAAAAACTGTTTTTT
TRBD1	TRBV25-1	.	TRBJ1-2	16	CASSGTTGGNNYGYTF	TGTGCCAGCAGCGGAACAACAGGGGGCAACAACTATGGCTACACCTTC
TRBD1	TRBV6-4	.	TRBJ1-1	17	CASSDFGTGTGRTEAFF	TGTGCCAGCAGTGACTTTGGAACCGGGACAGGGCGGACTGAAGCTTTCTTT
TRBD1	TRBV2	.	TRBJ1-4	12	CADRGLNEKLFF	TGTGCCGACAGGGGGTTGAATGAAAAACTGTTTTTT
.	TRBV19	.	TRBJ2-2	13	CASSLRVTGELFF	TGTGCCAGTAGTCTCAGGGTTACCGGGGAGCTGTTTTTT
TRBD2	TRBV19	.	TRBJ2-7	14	CASSSSGGGYEQYF	TGTGCCAGTAGTTCCTCGGGGGGAGGGTACGAGCAGTACTTC
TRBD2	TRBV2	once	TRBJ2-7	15	CASSPTSGGPYEQYF	TGTGCCAGCAGTCCCACTAGCGGGGGGCCCTACGAGCAGTACTTC
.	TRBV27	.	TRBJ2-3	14	CASSLGGASDTQYF	TGTGCCAGCAGTTTAGGGGGGGCGTCAGATACGCAGTATTTT
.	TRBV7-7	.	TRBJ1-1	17	CASSLASSVGFTAEAFF	TGTGCTAGCAGCTTAGCTTCCTCTGTCGGCTTTACTGCTGAAGCTTTCTTT
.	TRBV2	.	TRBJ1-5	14	CASRGVRVNQPQHF	TGTGCCAGCAGGGGGGTCAGGGTCAATCAGCCCCAGCATTTT
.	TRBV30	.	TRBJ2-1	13	CAWSWGPYNEQFF	TGTGCCTGGAGTTGGGGGCCCTACAATGAGCAGTTCTTC
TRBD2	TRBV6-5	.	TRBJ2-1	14	CASSRTSGSNEQFF	TGTGCCAGCAGTCGGACTAGCGGGAGCAATGAGCAGTTCTTC
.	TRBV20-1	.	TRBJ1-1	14	CSASPTPEGTEAFF	TGCAGTGCTAGTCCGACCCCCGAGGGCACTGAAGCTTTCTTT
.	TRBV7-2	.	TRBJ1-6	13	CASSPHPNSPLHF	TGTGCCAGCAGTCCCCACCCAAATTCACCCCTCCACTTT
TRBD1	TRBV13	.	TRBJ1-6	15	CASSLRDRENSPLHF	TGTGCCAGCAGCCTCCGGGACAGGGAAAATTCACCCCTCCACTTT
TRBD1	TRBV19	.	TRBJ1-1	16	CASNPRTGGVNTEAFF	TGTGCCAGTAACCCACGGACAGGTGGGGTAAACACTGAAGCTTTCTTT
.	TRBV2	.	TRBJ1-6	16	CASSERAMEGNSPLHF	TGTGCCAGCAGTGAGAGGGCCATGGAAGGTAATTCACCCCTCCACTTT
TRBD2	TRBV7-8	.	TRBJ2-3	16	CASSLGTSARTDTQYF	TGTGCCAGCAGCTTGGGGACTAGCGCGCGCACAGATACGCAGTATTTT
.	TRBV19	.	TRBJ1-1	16	CASISRDGTVNTEAFF	TGTGCCAGTATTTCCCGCGATGGTACAGTGAACACTGAAGCTTTCTTT
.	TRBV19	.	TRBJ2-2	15	CASSMYGGNTGELFF	TGTGCCAGTAGTATGTACGGCGGGAACACCGGGGAGCTGTTTTTT
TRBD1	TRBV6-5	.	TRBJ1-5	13	CASYQGAGQPQHF	TGTGCCAGCTACCAGGGGGCAGGCCAGCCCCAGCATTTT
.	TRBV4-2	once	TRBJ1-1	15	CASSQDWGRGTEAFF	TGTGCCAGCAGCCAAGATTGGGGGCGGGGGACTGAAGCTTTCTTT
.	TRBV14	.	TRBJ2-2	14	CASSPYMNTGELFF	TGTGCCAGCAGCCCATACATGAACACCGGGGAGCTGTTTTTT
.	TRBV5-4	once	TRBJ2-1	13	CASSRQVGNEQFF	TGTGCCAGCAGTCGACAGGTCGGCAATGAGCAGTTCTTC
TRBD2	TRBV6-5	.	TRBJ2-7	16	CASSYTGLAPDYEQYF	TGTGCCAGCAGTTACACGGGACTAGCCCCGGACTATGAGCAGTACTTC
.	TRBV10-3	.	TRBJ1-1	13	CAIREPMNTEAFF	TGTGCCATCAGGGAGCCTATGAACACTGAAGCTTTCTTT
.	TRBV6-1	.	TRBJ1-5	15	CASSEEFGRVRPQHF	TGTGCCAGCAGTGAAGAGTTCGGGAGGGTCAGGCCCCAGCATTTT
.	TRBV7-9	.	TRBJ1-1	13	CASRARENTEAFF	TGTGCCAGCAGGGCGAGGGAGAACACTGAAGCTTTCTTT
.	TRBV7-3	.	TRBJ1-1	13	CASKGAWNTEAFF	TGTGCCAGCAAGGGCGCCTGGAACACTGAAGCTTTCTTT
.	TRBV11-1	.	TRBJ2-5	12	CASGSEGETQYF	TGTGCCAGCGGGTCAGAGGGGGAGACCCAGTACTTC
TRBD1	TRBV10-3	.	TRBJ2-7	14	CAIRGTGLGYEQYF	TGTGCCATCAGAGGGACAGGGTTGGGGTACGAGCAGTACTTC
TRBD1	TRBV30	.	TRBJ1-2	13	CAWSAGTEDGYTF	TGTGCCTGGAGTGCTGGGACAGAGGATGGCTACACCTTC
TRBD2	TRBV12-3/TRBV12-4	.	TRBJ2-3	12	CAGGDGTDTQYF	TGTGCCGGGGGGGATGGTACAGATACGCAGTATTTT
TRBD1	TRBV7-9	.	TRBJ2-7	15	CASTLNRGSSYEQYF	TGTGCCAGCACCCTCAACAGGGGAAGTTCTTACGAGCAGTACTTC
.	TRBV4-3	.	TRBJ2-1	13	CASSQDLENEQFF	TGCGCCAGCAGCCAAGATTTGGAGAATGAGCAGTTCTTC
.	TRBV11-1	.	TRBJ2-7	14	CASSFSQPPGEQYF	TGTGCCAGCAGCTTTTCCCAACCCCCGGGCGAGCAGTACTTC
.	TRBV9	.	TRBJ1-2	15	CASSPATIEFYGYTF	TGTGCCAGCAGCCCCGCTACCATAGAATTCTATGGCTACACCTTC
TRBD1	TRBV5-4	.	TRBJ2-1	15	CASSLDRGPYNEQFF	TGTGCCAGCAGCTTGGACAGGGGACCCTACAATGAGCAGTTCTTC
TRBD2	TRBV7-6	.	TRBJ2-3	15	CASSRGTSSTDTQYF	TGTGCCAGCAGCCGAGGGACTAGCAGCACAGATACGCAGTATTTT
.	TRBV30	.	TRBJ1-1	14	CAWNGPNVNTEAFF	TGTGCCTGGAACGGGCCCAATGTTAACACTGAAGCTTTCTTT
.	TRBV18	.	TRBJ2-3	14	CASSPLTRTDTQYF	TGTGCCAGCTCACCCCTTACCCGCACAGATACGCAGTATTTT
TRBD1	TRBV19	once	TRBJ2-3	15	CASAGGTGVTDTQYF	TGTGCCAGTGCAGGCGGTACAGGGGTCACAGATACGCAGTATTTT
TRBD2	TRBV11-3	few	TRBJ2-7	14	CASSLGGRGHEQYF	TGTGCCAGCAGCTTAGGCGGGAGGGGACACGAGCAGTACTTC
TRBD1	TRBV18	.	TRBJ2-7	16	CASSPQTGIFSYEQYF	TGTGCCAGCTCACCACAGACAGGGATTTTCTCCTACGAGCAGTACTTC
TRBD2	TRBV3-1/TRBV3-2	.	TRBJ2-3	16	CASSRQLAGGPDTQYF	TGTGCCAGCAGCCGTCAACTAGCGGGAGGCCCAGATACGCAGTATTTT
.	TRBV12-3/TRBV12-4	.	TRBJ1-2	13	CASSFSTGDGYTF	TGTGCCAGCAGTTTCTCTACGGGGGATGGCTACACCTTC
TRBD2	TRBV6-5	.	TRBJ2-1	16	CASSYSIGGGGNEQFF	TGTGCCAGCAGTTACTCGATTGGCGGCGGGGGGAATGAGCAGTTCTTC
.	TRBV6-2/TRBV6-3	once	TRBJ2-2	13	CASSYGETGELFF	TGTGCCAGCAGTTACGGGGAAACCGGGGAGCTGTTTTTT
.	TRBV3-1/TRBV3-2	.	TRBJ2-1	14	CASSQDPGKSEQFF	TGTGCCAGCAGCCAAGATCCGGGGAAGTCTGAGCAGTTCTTC
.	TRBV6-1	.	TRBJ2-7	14	CASSEAQGDYEQYF	TGTGCCAGCAGTGAAGCCCAGGGAGACTACGAGCAGTACTTC
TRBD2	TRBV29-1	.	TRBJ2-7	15	CSVTGLAGTSYEQYF	TGCAGCGTGACTGGACTAGCGGGGACGTCCTACGAGCAGTACTTC
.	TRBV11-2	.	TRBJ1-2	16	CASSLAVILQGNGYTF	TGTGCCAGCAGCTTAGCTGTTATCCTACAAGGGAATGGCTACACCTTC